The rows below give T cell receptor beta chains drawn from one sample of a study of T cells in Graves' hyperthyroidism and ophthalmopathy. In TCRdb, the multiplex PCR reads were re-called with MiXCR into one record per CDR3 protein. The table has 490,000 or so distinct CDR3 sequences, approximately 23% seen once. Sequencing input: blood. The receptor set was obtained from a woman aged 70-85 years with Graves' ophthalmopathy. The CDR3 runs from the conserved cysteine through the conserved F or W. Fields, in order: V gene, J gene, D gene, clone size, CDR3 DNA, CDR3 protein. A D gene is named only where the DNA matches it firmly. Only part of the rows carry a size: once, few, many, or a class if the clone is expanded.

TRBV20-1	TRBJ2-1	TRBD1	few	TGCAGTGCTAGATGGGGACAGGGTCTCGGGGATGAGCAGTTCTTC	CSARWGQGLGDEQFF
TRBV28	TRBJ2-5	NA	few	TGTGCCAGCTCAGGGGTCGAAGGCCTCCAGACCCAGTACTTC	CASSGVEGLQTQYF
TRBV11-2	TRBJ2-7	TRBD2	few	TGTGCCAGCAGCTTAGATCGCCCCCGGGAGGGGTGGGAGCAGTACTTC	CASSLDRPREGWEQYF
TRBV3-1	TRBJ2-5	TRBD2	few	TGTGCCAGCAGTATGGTAGCGGGAGGGTTTGGAGAGACCCAGTACTTC	CASSMVAGGFGETQYF
TRBV19	TRBJ2-1	TRBD2	NA	TGTGCCAGTAGCACGGGACTAGCGGGATTGTACAATGAGCAGTTCTTC	CASSTGLAGLYNEQFF
TRBV27	TRBJ1-1	NA	few	TGTGACAGCAGTCTATCGACGGGTTCGGCGAACACTGAAGCTTTCTTT	CDSSLSTGSANTEAFF
TRBV25-1	TRBJ2-1	NA	NA	TGTGCCAGCAGTGAAGGGTACGAATACAATGAGCAGTTCTTC	CASSEGYEYNEQFF
TRBV3-1	TRBJ2-1	NA	NA	TGTGCCAGCAGCCAAGTGGAGGAGCAGTTCTTC	CASSQVEEQFF
TRBV10-1	TRBJ2-1	NA	many	TGCGCCAGCAGTGCTGAGGGGTTCAGGGAGCAGTTCTTC	CASSAEGFREQFF
TRBV12-5	TRBJ1-1	NA	once	TGTGCTAGTGGTTTGGACGGGATGGGTGCTTTCTTT	CASGLDGMGAFF
TRBV2	TRBJ1-2	NA	NA	TGTGCCAGCAGTACCGGGACGTCTCAATCTGGCTACACCTTC	CASSTGTSQSGYTF
TRBV6-1	TRBJ1-6	NA	few	TGTGCCAGCAGCCCTCCGGGTACCCTCCACTTT	CASSPPGTLHF